This T cell receptor (beta chain) was found in a study of T-cell reconstitution after alpha-beta-depleted transplantation in children. For TCRbeta, the library was prepared with unique molecular identifiers. TCRdb processed the PCR reads anew with MiXCR; each CDR3 protein has one entry. The table has about 72,000 distinct CDR3 sequences, more than 5.5% seen once. This clonotype came up many times. The CDR3 totals 17 residues. Trimming took 0 bases from V and 5 from J; bases not matched to a gene: 10. From germline, CDR1 is MGHRA and CDR2 YSYEKL. Here the sequenced sample was PBMCs from the stem cell graft donor, taken from the stem cell graft. The chain uses TRBV4-1 and TRBJ2-5; TRBD2 aligns across 9 bases. The TCR was taken from a human donor who donated a stem cell graft to a child with acute lymphoblastic leukemia. The CDR3 region has the DNA TGCGCCAGCAGCCAAGATGATAGTAGCGGGAGATACGAGACCCAGTACTTC. Encoded protein: CASSQDDSSGRYETQYF.